The rows below give T cell receptor beta chains drawn from one sample of a study of blood T cells in healthy people across ages. Via MiXCR, TCRdb re-called the 5' RACE reads, giving one row per CDR3 protein. The sample holds about a million distinct CDR3 sequences, 51% seen once. Sequenced input: blood. These receptors all stem from a woman aged 60-70 years in good health. Each CDR3 is given with its conserved first and last residue. D genes are given only for firm matches. The listing skips clone size in some rows; elsewhere it reads once, few, many or a size class.

j_gene | d_gene | len | abundance | v_gene | CDR3nt | CDR3aa
TRBJ2-3 | . | 15 | . | TRBV28 | TGTGCCAGCAGTAATTTAAGGGTCGGCACAGATACGCAGTATTTT | CASSNLRVGTDTQYF
TRBJ2-5 | . | 15 | . | TRBV7-2 | TGTGCCAGCAGCTTAACCCCGGGACATCTTGGGACCCAGTACTTC | CASSLTPGHLGTQYF
TRBJ1-1 | . | 13 | . | TRBV10-3 | TGTGCCATCAGTGTCATGGTGTTCGCTGAAGCTTTCTTT | CAISVMVFAEAFF
TRBJ2-7 | . | 13 | . | TRBV27 | TGTGCCAGCATGGGCGGAGATTACTACGAGCAGTACTTC | CASMGGDYYEQYF
TRBJ2-7 | TRBD1 | 14 | few | TRBV5-1 | TGCGCCAGCAGCTTGGGGGACAGGGTGGACGAGCAGTACTTC | CASSLGDRVDEQYF
TRBJ2-5 | TRBD2 | 16 | . | TRBV7-2 | TGTGCCAGCAGCCCAAGACTAGCGGGGGTCCAAGAGACCCAGTACTTC | CASSPRLAGVQETQYF
TRBJ2-7 | TRBD1 | 13 | . | TRBV10-2 | TGCGCCACCGGGACAGGAGGCCCCTACGAGCAGTACTTC | CATGTGGPYEQYF
TRBJ2-4 | . | 11 | . | TRBV20-1 | TGCAGTGCTAGAAGGGGAGACATTCAGTACTTC | CSARRGDIQYF
TRBJ2-1 | TRBD2 | 16 | . | TRBV4-1 | TGCGCCAGCAGCCAAGTTTTAGCGGGGGTGCTTTATGTGCAGTTCTTC | CASSQVLAGVLYVQFF
TRBJ2-3 | TRBD2 | 18 | few | TRBV7-3 | TGTGCCAGCAGCCTTCGAGCTAGCGGAGCCCCGAAGGGAGATACGCAGTATTTT | CASSLRASGAPKGDTQYF
TRBJ1-2 | TRBD1 | 13 | . | TRBV5-1 | TGCGCCAGCAGCCCAGGGACAGGTCTAGGCCACACCTTC | CASSPGTGLGHTF
TRBJ1-4 | . | 11 | . | TRBV20-1 | TGCAGTGGCCAGGGAGGTGAAAAACTGTTTTTT | CSGQGGEKLFF
TRBJ1-2 | . | 12 | once | TRBV28 | TGTGCCAGCATGGTTAATCACTATGGCTACACCTTC | CASMVNHYGYTF
TRBJ2-5 | . | 13 | . | TRBV29-1 | TGCAGCGTTGAAGATCCGGGAGTAAACGCGCAGTACTTC | CSVEDPGVNAQYF
TRBJ2-5 | . | 12 | few | TRBV5-1 | TGCGCCAGCAGCTTGGATATCGGGACCCAGTACTTC | CASSLDIGTQYF
TRBJ1-2 | . | 16 | . | TRBV5-5 | TGTGCCAGCAGCTTGCACCTCGGGACTGGCCCTCGGAGCTACACCTTC | CASSLHLGTGPRSYTF
TRBJ2-5 | TRBD2 | 15 | . | TRBV20-1 | TGCAGTGAACCGGACGCTAGCGGGAGAATGGATGAGCAGTACTTC | CSEPDASGRMDEQYF
TRBJ1-2 | TRBD1 | 15 | . | TRBV27 | TGTGCCGGCAGTAAACAGGGGGCGTTAGGATATGGCTACACCTTC | CAGSKQGALGYGYTF
TRBJ2-1 | TRBD2 | 16 | . | TRBV20-1 | TGCAGTGCTAGTCTCGTTAAAGCGGGAGCGGGCAATGAGCAGTTCTTC | CSASLVKAGAGNEQFF
TRBJ2-7 | TRBD1 | 15 | . | TRBV28 | TGTGCCAGCACCCCCCGCGGACAGGGGGCTAACGAGCAGTACTTC | CASTPRGQGANEQYF
TRBJ1-2 | . | 14 | . | TRBV9 | TGTGCCAGCAGCGTGGACGGGGGTTACTATGGCTACACCTTC | CASSVDGGYYGYTF
TRBJ2-5 | . | 10 | . | TRBV20-1 | TGCACCGCTAGTGTTGAGACCCAGTACTTC | CTASVETQYF
TRBJ2-7 | TRBD1 | 16 | . | TRBV7-9 | TGTGCCAGCAGCTCCTACCGGGACAGGGGGTCCTACGAGCAGTACTTC | CASSSYRDRGSYEQYF
TRBJ1-2 | . | 14 | . | TRBV6-5 | TGTACCAGCAGTTATTCGGAAACCATCTATGGCTACACCTTC | CTSSYSETIYGYTF
TRBJ2-1 | . | 11 | . | TRBV6-2/TRBV6-3 | TGTGCCAGCAGTTCTTTTAGTGAGCAGTTCTTC | CASSSFSEQFF
TRBJ1-6 | . | 13 | few | TRBV21-1 | TGTGCCAGCAGCATCGGACGACCTTCACCCCTCCACTTT | CASSIGRPSPLHF
TRBJ2-3 | . | 15 | . | TRBV20-1 | TGCAGTGCTGGGGAACTACGGGACAGCGGGGATACGCAGTATTTT | CSAGELRDSGDTQYF
TRBJ2-7 | TRBD2 | 16 | . | TRBV20-1 | TGCAGTGCTAGAGACACCTTAGCGGGAGGGCTCTACGAGCAGTACTTC | CSARDTLAGGLYEQYF
TRBJ2-1 | . | 12 | . | TRBV12-5 | TGTGCTAGTGGTTTGCCCCCCCGTGAGCAGTTCTTC | CASGLPPREQFF
TRBJ2-4 | TRBD1 | 14 | . | TRBV4-3 | TGCGCCAGCAGCCCCTCCGGGACAGGGAACATTCAGTACTTC | CASSPSGTGNIQYF
TRBJ1-3 | . | 12 | . | TRBV29-1 | TGCAGCGTTACGGTCTCTGGAAACACCATATATTTT | CSVTVSGNTIYF
TRBJ1-2 | TRBD1 | 13 | few | TRBV9 | TGTGCCAGCAGCTCCCGACAGGGGGGTGGCTACACCTTC | CASSSRQGGGYTF
TRBJ2-1 | . | 12 | . | TRBV20-1 | TGCAGTGCTAGAGACAGGGGCAATGAGCAGTTCTTC | CSARDRGNEQFF
TRBJ2-5 | . | 14 | . | TRBV6-2/TRBV6-3 | TGTGCCAGCAGTTACTCGCCAGCCCAAGAGACCCAGTACTTC | CASSYSPAQETQYF
TRBJ2-3 | . | 15 | few | TRBV6-6 | TGTGCCAGCCTAGAGGTGGTTACTAGCACAGATACGCAGTATTTT | CASLEVVTSTDTQYF
TRBJ1-4 | . | 16 | few | TRBV20-1 | TGCAGTGCTAGAGATCCCCGACAGGCAACTAATGAAAAACTGTTTTTT | CSARDPRQATNEKLFF
TRBJ2-1 | . | 15 | once | TRBV12-3/TRBV12-4 | TGTGCCAGCAGTCCCCTAGGGGGAGTAGGCAACGAGCAGTTCTTC | CASSPLGGVGNEQFF
TRBJ2-5 | . | 17 | . | TRBV18 | TGTGCCAGCTCCCAGCCAGCCCCCTCGACTCTCCAAGAGACCCAGTACTTC | CASSQPAPSTLQETQYF
TRBJ2-7 | TRBD2 | 13 | few | TRBV5-1 | TGCGCCAGCAGCGAGCGGGGGGGCTACGAGCAGTACTTC | CASSERGGYEQYF
TRBJ2-4 | . | 18 | few | TRBV2 | TGTGCCAGCAGTGATTACGGGATTAGGTCAAGGACCAAAAACATTCAGTACTTC | CASSDYGIRSRTKNIQYF
TRBJ2-5 | . | 15 | . | TRBV20-1 | TGCAGTGCTAGAGACTCACAGAAAGGGACGGAGACCCAGTACTTC | CSARDSQKGTETQYF
TRBJ2-3 | . | 15 | . | TRBV6-6 | TGTGCCAGCGTCGACAGGCCCAGAAGCACAGATACGCAGTATTTT | CASVDRPRSTDTQYF
TRBJ1-4 | . | 17 | few | TRBV4-2 | TGTGCCAGCAAGCTAAGGAGAGGTGGCAGCTTTAATGAAAAACTGTTTTTT | CASKLRRGGSFNEKLFF
TRBJ2-2 | . | 15 | few | TRBV6-5 | TGTGCCAGCAGTCAACTAGTGTCGGGCACCGGGGAGCTGTTTTTT | CASSQLVSGTGELFF
TRBJ1-1 | TRBD1 | 15 | . | TRBV18 | TGTGCCAGCTCTCCGACAGGGTCAGGTGACACTGAAGCTTTCTTT | CASSPTGSGDTEAFF
TRBJ1-2 | . | 13 | few | TRBV5-1 | TGCGCCAGCAGACCAGGGTATAACTATGGCTACACCTTC | CASRPGYNYGYTF
TRBJ2-7 | . | 15 | . | TRBV15 | TGTGCCACCAGCAGAGATCCCCGGAGCTTACGGGAGCAGTACTTC | CATSRDPRSLREQYF
TRBJ2-7 | . | 10 | few | TRBV2 | TGTGCCAGCAGAGTCGCGAAGCAGTACTTC | CASRVAKQYF
TRBJ2-3 | . | 17 | . | TRBV14 | TGTGCCAGCAGCCAAGATTGGTCAGGGAGGATGACAGATACGCAGTATTTT | CASSQDWSGRMTDTQYF
TRBJ2-7 | TRBD1 | 13 | . | TRBV27 | TGTGCCAGCAGAAAGACAGGGCGTTACGAGCAGTACTTC | CASRKTGRYEQYF
TRBJ2-7 | TRBD1 | 14 | . | TRBV12-3/TRBV12-4 | TGTGCCAGCAGAAGACAGGGAAGCTCCTACGAGCAGTACTTC | CASRRQGSSYEQYF
TRBJ2-3 | . | 14 | . | TRBV20-1 | TGCAGTGCTACCACAGGGATTCAGGCAGGAACGCAGTATTTT | CSATTGIQAGTQYF
TRBJ2-3 | TRBD1 | 15 | . | TRBV6-4 | TGTGCCAGCAGTCCCGGCGGACAGGGAGCAGATACGCAGTATTTT | CASSPGGQGADTQYF
TRBJ2-7 | TRBD1 | 13 | once | TRBV24-1 | TGTGCCACCAAAGACAGGGCGGGCTACGAGCAGTACTTC | CATKDRAGYEQYF